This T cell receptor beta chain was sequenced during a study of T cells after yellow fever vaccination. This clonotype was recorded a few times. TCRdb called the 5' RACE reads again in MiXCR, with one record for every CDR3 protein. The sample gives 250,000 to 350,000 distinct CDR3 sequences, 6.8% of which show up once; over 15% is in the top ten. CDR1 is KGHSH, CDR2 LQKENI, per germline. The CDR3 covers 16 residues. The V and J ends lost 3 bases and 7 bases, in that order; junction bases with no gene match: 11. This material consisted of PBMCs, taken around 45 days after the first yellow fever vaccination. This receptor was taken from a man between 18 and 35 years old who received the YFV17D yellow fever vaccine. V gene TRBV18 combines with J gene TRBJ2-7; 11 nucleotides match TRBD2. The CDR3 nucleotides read TGTGCCAGCTCACCCCTAGCTAGCGGGGGGACGGGTGAGCAGTACTTC. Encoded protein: CASSPLASGGTGEQYF.